The sequence of this T cell receptor (beta chain) was determined in a study of T-cell reconstitution after alpha-beta-depleted transplantation in children. Study results and caveats: The origin of alpha-beta T cells about two months after transplant was reportedly several hundred expanded graft clones. The authors attributed T-cell counts and diversity one year after transplant mostly to newly produced T cells.

Unique molecular identifiers were incorporated when the TCRbeta library was constructed. TCRdb reprocessed the PCR reads via MiXCR and lists one record per CDR3 protein. Of 250,000 or so distinct CDR3 sequences in the sample, roughly a quarter were seen once. This clonotype was counted ten times or more. Its antigen is not identified. Germline V gives CDR1 SGHDT, CDR2 YYEEEE. V was pared by 4 bases and J by 4 bases, with 2 bases of the junction left unmatched. The CDR3 is made up of 15 amino acids. The chain recombines TRBV5-6 with TRBJ2-3, with TRBD2 matching 14 bases. This sample comprised PBMCs, mostly from graft donor cells, obtained 360 days after TCRalphabeta/CD19-depleted stem cell transplant. This sequence was found in a female patient aged 2-9 years who had a stem cell transplant for congenital amegakaryocytic thrombocytopenia, so the T cells may come from the graft donor. This CDR3 reads CASSGLAGGADTQYF. The CDR3 coding sequence is TGTGCCAGCAGCGGACTAGCGGGGGGCGCAGATACGCAGTATTTT. The full variable domain, with the rest looked up from reference TRBV5-6 and TRBJ2-3, is DAGVTQSPTHLIKTRGQQVTLRCSPKSGHDTVSWYQQALGQGPQFIFQYYEEEERQRGNFPDRFSGHQFPNYSSELNVNALLLGDSALYLCASSGLAGGADTQYFGPGTRLTVL.